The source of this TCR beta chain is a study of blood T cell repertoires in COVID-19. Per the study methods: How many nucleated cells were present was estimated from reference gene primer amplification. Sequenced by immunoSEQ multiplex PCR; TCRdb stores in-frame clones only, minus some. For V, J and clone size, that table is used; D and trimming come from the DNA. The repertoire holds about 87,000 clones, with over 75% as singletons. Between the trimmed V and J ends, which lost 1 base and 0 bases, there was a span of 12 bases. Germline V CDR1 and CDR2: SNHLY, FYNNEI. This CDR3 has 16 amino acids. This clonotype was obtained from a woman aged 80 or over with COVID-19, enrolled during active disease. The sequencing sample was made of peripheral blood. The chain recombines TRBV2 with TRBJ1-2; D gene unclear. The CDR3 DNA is TGTGCCAGCAGTGAAGGGTCGCCTTTAGCTAACTATGGCTACACCTTC. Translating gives CASSEGSPLANYGYTF. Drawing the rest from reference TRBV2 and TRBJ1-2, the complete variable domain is EPEVTQTPSHQVTQMGQEVILRCVPISNHLYFYWYRQILGQKVEFLVSFYNNEISEKSEIFDDQFSVERPDGSNFTLKIRSTKLEDSAMYFCASSEGSPLANYGYTFGSGTRLTVV.